The 4 T cell receptor beta chains listed next were all sequenced from one sample in a study of CD8+CD57+ T cells in acquired aplastic anemia. Investigators profiled TCR beta VDJ and CDR3 from genomic DNA template. TCRdb used MiXCR to reprocess the reads, holding one entry per CDR3 protein. The sample lists approximately 380,000 distinct CDR3 sequences; 60% to 80% were seen once. The source material was sorted CD4+, CD8+, or CD8+CD57+ T cells (not recorded which) from PBMCs. The receptors stem from a human donor in good health, serving as a control.

This clonotype was detected ten times or more. This sequence joins TRBV2 and TRBJ1-5; unclear D gene. The CDR3 contains 14 residues. V shed 2 bases and J shed 4 bases, with 9 bases lying between them. The germline V gene has CDR1 SNHLY and CDR2 FYNNEI. In nucleotides, the CDR3 is TGTGCCAGCAGTGAACTGGGGTCAAATCAGCCCCAGCATTTT. Its protein is CASSELGSNQPQHF.

Points on this clonotype: The CDR3 end shows no conserved phenylalanine or tryptophan, and so a read error is likely. The DNA is omitted, as the CDR3 cannot be located on it reliably, and the CDR3 follows TCRdb's listing. The chain recombines TRBV24-1 with TRBJ2-1; TRBD2 is the table's D call and was not checked against the DNA. From its first to its last residue, the CDR3 has 15 amino acids. Germline CDR1 KGHDR, CDR2 SFDVKD. The CDR3 here is CASTRAYEQSYGQCI.

In its sample, this clonotype was seen a few times. The chain links TRBV6-5 to TRBJ1-5; D unresolved. CDR1 and CDR2 (germline): MNHEY, SVGAGI. The CDR3 runs to 11 residues. Trimming left V 6 bases short and J 9 bases short, with 9 bases between. The CDR3: CASRSGGPQHF. Written as DNA, the CDR3 is TGTGCCAGCAGGTCCGGTGGGCCCCAGCATTTT.

The chain joins TRBV7-8 to TRBJ2-2; 7 bases agree with TRBD1. V gave up 5 bases and J gave up 5 bases; unmatched junction bases: 11. The CDR3 is 16 amino acids. Germline CDR1 reads SGHVS; CDR2 reads FQNEAQ. The CDR3 DNA reads as TGTGCCAGCAGCGAGTATACAGGGGCCCGTACCGGGGAGCTGTTTTTT. Residues: CASSEYTGARTGELFF.